Following are 6 T cell receptor beta chains from one sample sequenced in a study of STAT3 mutations in large granular lymphocyte leukemia (dated by TCRdb to about 2019). Beyond this particular receptor, the publication reports: At least one immunodominant TCRbeta clonotype was identified in every T-LGLL patient, and multiple immunodominant subclonotypes were identified in about half of the T-LGLL patients.

The library relied on the immunoSEQ multiplex PCR assay. Sourced from immuneACCESS, this table was stored by TCRdb with only in-frame sequences that have V and J called. A share of the clones is absent; for the studies checked, an unresolved V gene accounts for under half, and the remainder has no known explanation. This sample lists 9,500 to 12,000 clones; 65% to 90% were detected once. The biggest ten clones account for about 90% of the sample. Which antigens these TCRs recognize remains unknown. Sequencing was carried out using peripheral blood mononuclear cells. The origin of the receptors is an elderly man with T-cell large granular lymphocyte leukemia. Some clones in this sample may be carry-over from other donors' samples. The age is the age at diagnosis.

The chain recombines TRBV4-2 with TRBJ1-2; 11 nucleotides match TRBD1. Trimming at V came to 2 bases and at J to 1 base, leaving 6 bases not matched to a gene. The germline V gene encodes CDR1 LGHNA and CDR2 YNFKEQ. CDR3 size: 17 residues. In DNA form, the CDR3 reads TGTGCCAGCAGCCAACGCGGACAGGGGGCGAATAACTATGGCTACACCTTC. Translated: CASSQRGQGANNYGYTF.

The chain is built from TRBV27 and TRBJ1-4, with D unresolved. The CDR3 extends over 12 amino acids. The ends were cut back, 6 bases at V and 8 bases at J, with 10 bases in the middle. CDR1 is MNHEY and CDR2 is SMNVEV in the germline V gene (reference sequence). CDR3 nucleotide sequence: TGTGCCAGCAGGCCACAGTCGGAAAAACTGTTTTTT. Amino acid sequence: CASRPQSEKLFF.

V usage is TRBV29-1 and J usage is TRBJ2-1, with 9 bases lining up with TRBD2. The CDR3 is 13 residues long. Germline V gene data show CDR1 as SQVTM and CDR2 as ANQGSEA. V lost 4 bases and J lost 5; bases outside the gene matches: 3. The CDR3, as DNA: TGCAGCGTTGCCCCTAGCGGGAACAATGAGCAGTTCTTC. Amino acids: CSVAPSGNNEQFF.

The chain couples TRBV9 to TRBJ2-7; D remains unclear. The CDR3 contains 13 residues. V was trimmed by 0 bases and J by 3 bases, leaving 7 bases between them. CDR1 is SGDLS and CDR2 is YYNGEE in the germline V gene. CDR3 sequence reads: CASSVAVNYEQYF. The DNA of the CDR3 is TGTGCCAGCAGCGTAGCAGTCAACTACGAGCAGTACTTC. Complete variable domain (other parts from reference TRBV9 and TRBJ2-7): DSGVTQTPKHLITATGQRVTLRCSPRSGDLSVYWYQQSLDQGLQFLIQYYNGEERAKGNILERFSAQQFPDLHSELNLSSLELGDSALYFCASSVAVNYEQYFGPGTRLTVT.

The rearrangement joins TRBV29-1 to TRBJ2-7; possible D gene TRBD2, 6 bases. This CDR3 spans 13 amino acids. Per the germline V gene, CDR1 is SQVTM and CDR2 is ANQGSEA. Between the trimmed V and J ends, which lost 7 bases and 0 bases, there was a span of 13 bases. The CDR3 is CSARDGSSYEQYF. DNA of the CDR3: TGCAGCGCCCGGGACGGGAGCTCCTACGAGCAGTACTTC.

In its sample, this clone was seen once. The chain employs TRBV7-2 and TRBJ1-2, with D perhaps matching TRBD1 (6 bases). The germline V gene encodes CDR1 SGHTA and CDR2 FQGNSA. This CDR3 spans 14 amino acids. Trimming shortened V by 5 bases and J by 4 bases, and 14 bases separated the two germline ends. For the CDR3, the DNA is TGTGCCAGCAGCCATGGTGGGACAAGCTATGGCTACACCTTC. This codes for CASSHGGTSYGYTF.